What follows are 19 T cell receptor beta chains derived from one specimen sequenced in a study of vaccination and CD4 T cells after COVID-19. Sequencing of cultured CD4+ T cell DNA used the Oncomine TCR Beta short-read assay. TCRdb passed the PCR reads through MiXCR, listing each CDR3 protein once. The sample gives around 4,900 distinct CDR3 sequences, around 23% of which show up once; roughly 51% is in the top ten. These receptors have no identified antigens. Treatment here: roughly 11-day PBMC culture with coronavirus spike peptide pools or control peptides (ViraFEST assay). This sample comprised CD4+ T cells from blood, cultured in vitro, obtained after SARS-CoV-2 vaccination. Receptors originate from a human donor who had recovered from COVID-19.

Comments on this clonotype: Just one base apart from a much larger clone, this may be a read error. The CDR3 reads CASSLQGGTEAFF. As DNA, the CDR3 is TGTGCCAGCAGTTTACAGGGAGGCACTGAAGCTTTCTTT. The chain links TRBV27 to TRBJ1-1; D is possibly TRBD1 (5 bases). Germline lookup yields CDR1 MNHEY and CDR2 SMNVEV (reference sequence). There are 13 residues in the CDR3. Trimming took 2 bases from V and 4 from J, leaving 8 bases between them.

This clonotype counts as medium-sized. V usage is TRBV20-1 and J usage is TRBJ2-5; D may be TRBD1 or TRBD2 (6 bases each). CDR1 and CDR2 (germline): DFQATT, SNEGSKA (reference sequence). Deletions cut 0 bases from V and 0 bases from J, with 14 bases between. CDR3 size: 16 residues. The CDR3 region is CSAREARGLYQETQYF. CDR3 sequence (DNA): TGCAGTGCTAGAGAGGCCAGGGGACTTTACCAAGAGACCCAGTACTTC.

This clonotype was picked up a small number of times. J is TRBJ1-2 and V is TRBV4-1; no reliable D call. V lost 4 bases, J lost 4 bases, and 22 bases lay in between. The CDR3 extends over 17 amino acids. The V gene's germline CDR1 is MGHRA and CDR2 YSYEKL. DNA of the CDR3: TGCGCCAGCAGCCCAGTCGACATGGGATTCATAACCTATGGCTACACCTTC. It is translated as CASSPVDMGFITYGYTF.

This clonotype is medium-sized by share. The gene calls are TRBV20-1 and TRBJ2-7, with 11 bases aligning to TRBD2. Germline V gives CDR1 DFQATT, CDR2 SNEGSKA (reference sequence). V dropped 5 bases and J dropped 7; count of bases not matched to a gene: 25. This CDR3 is built from 19 residues. Here the CDR3 reads CSAQGAGGAGSGGAREQYF. The CDR3 DNA reads as TGCAGTGCTCAGGGCGCAGGGGGCGCAGGTAGCGGGGGGGCCCGGGAGCAGTACTTC.

Sample share makes this clonotype medium-sized. The rearrangement uses TRBV20-1 and TRBJ2-7; the match to TRBD2 covers 9 bases. V gave up 6 bases and J gave up 2 bases; unmatched junction bases: 11. CDR1 DFQATT and CDR2 SNEGSKA come from the germline V gene (reference sequence). The CDR3 loop spans 15 amino acids. CDR3 sequence (DNA): TGCAGTGCCCTACGTGTAGCGGGGGACCCCTACGAGCAGTACTTC. Protein sequence: CSALRVAGDPYEQYF.

This clonotype is deemed medium-sized. CDR3 DNA sequence: TGCAGTGCTAGACGAGGTTTGCACTACGAGCAGTACTTC. This sequence encodes CSARRGLHYEQYF. The chain carries TRBV20-1 and TRBJ2-7; D is unresolved. The CDR3 has 13 amino acids. With 2 bases removed from V and 3 bases from J, the gap between germline ends came to 11 bases. Germline V gene lookup returns CDR1 DFQATT and CDR2 SNEGSKA (reference sequence).

The chain is built from TRBV6-5 and TRBJ1-2; D ambiguous. The V gene lost 0 bases and the J gene lost 2 bases, with 4 bases spanning the gap. The germline gives CDR1 MNHEY, CDR2 SVGAGI. CDR3 length: 13 amino acids. The CDR3 bases are TGTGCCAGCAGTTACTCGGACAACTATGGCTACACCTTC. It translates to CASSYSDNYGYTF.

The V and J genes are TRBV5-1 and TRBJ1-5; D uncertain. The V gene's germline CDR1 is SGHRS and CDR2 YFSETQ. This CDR3 is built from 12 residues. V was clipped by 4 bases and J by 4 bases, with 6 bases between them. The DNA of the CDR3 is TGCGCCAGCAGCGACGGTAATCAGCCCCAGCATTTT. Protein: CASSDGNQPQHF.

The gene calls are TRBV6-4 and TRBJ1-1; D unclear. V was pared by 0 bases and J by 0 bases, with 8 bases between. Germline V lookup: CDR1 MRHNA, CDR2 SNTAGT. The CDR3 has 15 residues. CDR3 sequence: CASSDSPSLNTEAFF. DNA of the CDR3: TGTGCCAGCAGTGACTCCCCCAGTTTGAACACTGAAGCTTTCTTT.

This clonotype is medium-sized (0.01 to 0.1%) in the sample. The J gene is TRBJ2-7, the V gene TRBV7-9; D perhaps matches TRBD1 (5 bases). The CDR3 contains 14 residues. The V end was cut by 1 base, the J end by 2 bases, with 9 bases between. Germline assignment: CDR1 SEHNR and CDR2 FQNEAQ (reference sequence). This CDR3 reads CASSLDQGPYEQYF. The CDR3, as DNA: TGTGCCAGCAGCTTAGACCAGGGCCCCTACGAGCAGTACTTC.

V is TRBV4-1 and J is TRBJ1-1; tentatively, D is TRBD1 (5 bases). The V end lost 1 base, the J end lost 0 bases, and 15 bases lay between the germline ends. The CDR3 extends over 17 amino acids. Germline CDR1 reads MGHRA; CDR2 reads YSYEKL. The CDR3 DNA sequence: TGCGCCAGCAGCCAAGGATACCGGGGACCAATGAACACTGAAGCTTTCTTT. Residues: CASSQGYRGPMNTEAFF.

This clonotype is labeled as medium-sized (0.01 to 0.1%). The V gene is TRBV7-2, the J gene TRBJ2-7; D unresolved. Trimming stripped 5 bases from V and 4 bases from J, with 21 bases between. The V gene's germline CDR1 is SGHTA and CDR2 FQGNSA. CDR3 length equals 16 residues. The CDR3 region has the DNA TGTGCCAGCAGCCCCCGTTCCGTCGGTCCTGGGTACGAGCAGTACTTC. The encoded protein is CASSPRSVGPGYEQYF.

The V gene is TRBV29-1, the J gene TRBJ2-7; 9 bases align to TRBD2. The CDR3 extends over 15 amino acids. The junction had 6 bases not matched to a gene; V was cut back by 0 bases and J by 3 bases. Germline CDR1 is SQVTM and CDR2 is ANQGSEA. In DNA, the CDR3 is TGCAGCGTTGAAGAGCGGGAGGGAGGGAACTACGAGCAGTACTTC. Translated, it gives CSVEEREGGNYEQYF.

This clonotype was detected a few times. The chain is built from TRBV14 and TRBJ2-7, with TRBD1 matching over 7 bases. J was trimmed by 2 bases and V by 6 bases; bases with no gene match: 4. This CDR3 contains 13 residues. Looked up from germline, CDR1 is SGHDN and CDR2 is FVKESK. For the CDR3, the DNA is TGTGCCAGCAGAACGGGACAGCCCTACGAGCAGTACTTC. Translation: CASRTGQPYEQYF.

The V and J genes are TRBV20-1 and TRBJ2-2, with D tentatively TRBD2 (7 bases). With 4 bases removed from V and 2 bases from J, the gap between germline ends came to 26 bases. In germline, CDR1 is DFQATT, CDR2 SNEGSKA (reference sequence). The CDR3 length is 19 residues. The CDR3 nucleotides read TGCAGTGCTACCTCGCCTATTGGTTCTCGGGGGGCCAACACCGGGGAGCTGTTTTTT. Translation: CSATSPIGSRGANTGELFF.

By proportion, this clonotype is medium-sized. CDR3 sequence: CASSLVAGGNRYEQYF. The CDR3 DNA sequence: TGTGCCAGCAGCTTAGTAGCGGGGGGGAATCGCTACGAGCAGTACTTC. The chain combines TRBV7-2 with TRBJ2-7; 11 bases are a match to TRBD2. CDR1 is SGHTA and CDR2 is FQGNSA in the germline V gene. The ends lost 1 base at V and 3 bases at J; junction bases unmatched: 5. This CDR3 spans 16 amino acids.

The V and J genes are TRBV19 and TRBJ1-1; a possible D gene is TRBD1 (6 bases). CDR1 LNHDA and CDR2 SQIVND come from the germline V gene (reference sequence). V was trimmed by 7 bases and J by 2 bases, leaving 20 bases between them. The CDR3 is 16 amino acids. For the CDR3, the DNA is TGTGCCAGTACTTCGTCAGGGGCCGGGGTTAACACTGAAGCTTTCTTT. The encoded protein is CASTSSGAGVNTEAFF.

The table lists this clonotype with a few counts. The V call is TRBV9, the J call TRBJ2-5; 8 bases are a match to TRBD2. The CDR3 runs to 15 residues. V was clipped by 4 bases and J by 2 bases; unmatched bases: 7. CDR1 and CDR2 (germline): SGDLS, YYNGEE. In DNA form, the CDR3 reads TGTGCCAGCAGCCCTCGGGAGGGCGTTCAAGAGACCCAGTACTTC. Residues: CASSPREGVQETQYF.

The CDR3 reads CSAREGTSGGLIYNEQFF. The CDR3 DNA is TGCAGTGCTAGAGAGGGGACTAGCGGGGGCCTAATCTACAATGAGCAGTTCTTC. The rearrangement joins TRBV20-1 to TRBJ2-1, with 14 nucleotides matching TRBD2. Germline CDR1 is DFQATT and CDR2 is SNEGSKA (reference sequence). Trimming at V came to 0 bases and at J to 3 bases, leaving 7 bases not matched to a gene. This CDR3 is 18 amino acids long.